This T cell receptor beta chain was identified in a study of shared clonotypes between healthy human individuals. The table lists this clone with a count of one. Its antigen is currently unknown. Other nucleotide sequences in the sample specify the same CDR3. CDR3 size: 15 residues. Germline CDR1 MNHNY, CDR2 SVGAGI (reference sequence). With 0 bases removed from V and 2 bases from J, the gap between germline ends came to 11 bases. Broader study findings: Expectations were that clonotype sharing among donors would be affected by sequencing depth. The donor pool, a small one, limited the genetic and exposure-history diversity represented. Among non-shared clonotypes, generation probabilities were lower than among those shared by all four donors.

The naive CD8 subset, CD45RO-negative cells positively selected for CCR7, excluded terminally differentiated effector memory CD45RA+ cells. Deep was the level at which the assay was run. TCRdb's table, derived via immunoSEQ multiplex PCR, lists solely in-frame clones and lacks some. The sample yields around 2,000,000 clones, roughly 94% seen once. The chain employs TRBV6-6 and TRBJ2-7; tentatively, D is TRBD2 (6 bases). The sequence was collected from a young man in good health. Material: naive CD8+ T cells sorted from blood. In nucleotides, the CDR3 is TGTGCCAGCAGTTACTCCTCCGGCGGGGCCTACGAGCAGTACTTC. Translation gives CASSYSSGGAYEQYF.